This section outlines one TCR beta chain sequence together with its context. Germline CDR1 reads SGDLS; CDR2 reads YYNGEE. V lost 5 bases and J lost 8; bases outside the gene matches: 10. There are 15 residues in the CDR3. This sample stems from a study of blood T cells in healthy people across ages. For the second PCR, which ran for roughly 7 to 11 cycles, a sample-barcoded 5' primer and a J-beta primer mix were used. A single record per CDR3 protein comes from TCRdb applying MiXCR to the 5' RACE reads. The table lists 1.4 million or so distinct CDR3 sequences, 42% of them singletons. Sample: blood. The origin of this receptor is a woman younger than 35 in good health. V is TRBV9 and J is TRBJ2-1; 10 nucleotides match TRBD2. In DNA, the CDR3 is TGTGCCAGCAGACCGGCTAGCGGGGGCTCCGATGAGCAGTTCTTC. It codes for CASRPASGGSDEQFF.